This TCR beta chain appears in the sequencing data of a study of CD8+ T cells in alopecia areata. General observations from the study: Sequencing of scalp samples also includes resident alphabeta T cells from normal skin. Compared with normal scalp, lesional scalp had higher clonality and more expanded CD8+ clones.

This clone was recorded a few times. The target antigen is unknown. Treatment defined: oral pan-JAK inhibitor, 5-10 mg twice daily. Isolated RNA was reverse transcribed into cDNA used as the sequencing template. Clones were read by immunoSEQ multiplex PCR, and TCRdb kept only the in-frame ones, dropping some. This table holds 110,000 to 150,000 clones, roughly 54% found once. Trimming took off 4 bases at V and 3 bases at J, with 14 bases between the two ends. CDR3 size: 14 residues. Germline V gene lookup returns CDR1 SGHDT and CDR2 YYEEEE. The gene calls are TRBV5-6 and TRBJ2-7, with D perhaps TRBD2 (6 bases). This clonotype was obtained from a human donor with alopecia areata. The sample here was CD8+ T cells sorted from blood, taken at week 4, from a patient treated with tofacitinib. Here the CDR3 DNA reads TGTGCCAGCAGCCCGGGACTTTTATTCTACGAGCAGTACTTC. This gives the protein CASSPGLLFYEQYF.